This is a list of T cell receptor beta chains from one sample in a study of T cell responses to AZD1222 COVID-19 vaccine. The repertoire was sequenced with immunoSEQ multiplex PCR; TCRdb's copy has only in-frame clones and lacks some. The sample includes about 130,000 clones, about 87% of them seen just once. The sequencing used peripheral blood, collected on day 0 of AZD1222 vaccination. The receptors come from an adult in good health. CDR3s include the opening cysteine and the closing phenylalanine or tryptophan. A D gene is named only where the DNA matches it firmly. Only part of the rows carry a size: once, few, many, or a class if the clone is expanded.

TRBV3-1/TRBV3-2	TRBJ2-5	-	TRBD2	TGTGCCAGCAGCCTCCGGACTAGCGGGTTCCAAGAGACCCAGTACTTC	CASSLRTSGFQETQYF
TRBV28	TRBJ2-3	-	TRBD2	TGTGCCAGCAGTTCCCAAATAACTAGCGGGGTCCCCACAGATACGCAGTATTTT	CASSSQITSGVPTDTQYF
TRBV28	TRBJ2-7	-	-	TGTGCCAGCAGTTTGAGTATCTCCTACGAGCAGTACTTC	CASSLSISYEQYF
TRBV5-1	TRBJ2-5	-	TRBD2	TGCGCCAGCAGCAGGGGACTAGATGGGGAAGAGACCCAGTACTTC	CASSRGLDGEETQYF
TRBV7-9	TRBJ2-5	-	TRBD2	TGTGCCAGCAGCTCCGGGGCAGCGGGGGGCGGAGAGACCCAGTACTTC	CASSSGAAGGGETQYF
TRBV5-1	TRBJ2-3	once	TRBD1	TGCGCCAGCAGCCTTACAGGGGTCCCCGCGGATACGCAGTATTTT	CASSLTGVPADTQYF
TRBV2	TRBJ2-7	-	TRBD1	TGTGCCAGCAGGGTGGGACAGGGTATCGCCTACGAGCAGTACTTC	CASRVGQGIAYEQYF
TRBV2	TRBJ1-2	-	-	TGTGCCAGCAGTGAGGTTGGGGCGAGCTATGGCTACACCTTC	CASSEVGASYGYTF
TRBV27	TRBJ1-6	-	-	TGTGCCAGCAGTCCCTCTGGGGGGTATTCACCCCTCCACTTT	CASSPSGGYSPLHF
TRBV6-5	TRBJ1-4	-	-	TGTGCCAGCAGACCCGGTAGGGGTCCTAATGAAAAACTGTTTTTT	CASRPGRGPNEKLFF
TRBV5-6	TRBJ2-2	-	-	TGTGCCAGCAGCGCAGGGGTGACCGGGGAGCTGTTTTTT	CASSAGVTGELFF
TRBV6-5	TRBJ2-3	-	-	TGTGCCAGCAGTTACCGGCAGAGCACAGATACGCAGTATTTT	CASSYRQSTDTQYF
TRBV30	TRBJ2-7	-	-	TGTGCCTGGAGCCGGGACTTAACCTACGAGCAGTACTTC	CAWSRDLTYEQYF
TRBV19	TRBJ1-4	-	-	TGTGCCAGTAGTATAGATCCTAGACAGTCTGGAGGTGAAAAACTGTTTTTT	CASSIDPRQSGGEKLFF
TRBV5-1	TRBJ1-1	once	-	TGCGCCAGCAGCCCGATGCAGAACACTGAAGCTTTCTTT	CASSPMQNTEAFF
TRBV7-8	TRBJ2-5	-	-	TGTGCCAGCAGCTTAGGAGGTGTTGAAGGGGAGACCCAGTACTTC	CASSLGGVEGETQYF
TRBV10-1	TRBJ1-1	few	TRBD1	TGCGCCAGCAGTGACCCCGGGACAGCGAACACTGAAGCTTTCTTT	CASSDPGTANTEAFF
TRBV3-1/TRBV3-2	TRBJ2-7	-	-	TGTGCCAGCAGCGTCCGGATGAGGTCCTACGAGCAGTACTTC	CASSVRMRSYEQYF
TRBV6-6	TRBJ2-7	-	TRBD1	TGTGCCAGCAGTTACAGACAGGGGGTGGGCGAGCAGTACTTC	CASSYRQGVGEQYF
TRBV24-1	TRBJ2-3	once	-	TGTGCCACCAGTGATTTTGTAGGGACGGCAGATACGCAGTATTTT	CATSDFVGTADTQYF
TRBV29-1	TRBJ2-7	few	-	TGCAGCGTTGGACAGGCCTACGAGCAGTACTTC	CSVGQAYEQYF
TRBV7-3	TRBJ2-5	once	-	TGTGCCAGCAGCTTACAGCACCAAGAGACCCAGTACTTC	CASSLQHQETQYF
TRBV9	TRBJ1-1	-	-	TGTGCCAGCAGCGTAGTAAGACCACCTAACACTGAAGCTTTCTTT	CASSVVRPPNTEAFF
TRBV6-5	TRBJ2-1	-	TRBD1	TGTGCCAGCAGCAAAGGGACAGTCGGACTCAATGAGCAGTTCTTC	CASSKGTVGLNEQFF
TRBV5-4	TRBJ2-2	-	TRBD2	TGTGCCAGCAGCTTGGGTAGGCGGGGGGGCACCGGGGAGCTGTTTTTT	CASSLGRRGGTGELFF
TRBV19	TRBJ2-6	few	-	TGTGCCAGTAGTATCGAGGGTGGCTCTGGGGCCAACGTCCTGACTTTC	CASSIEGGSGANVLTF